The clone carrying this T cell receptor beta chain was seen at least ten times. Its specificity is unknown. Source study methods: Sample TCR counts, which ranged from about 23,224 to 700,000, had a median of 95,638. TCRdb re-called the RACE reads with MiXCR, one entry per CDR3 protein. The V and J calls were determined by TCRdb, not by the authors. The sample lists 84,000 or so distinct CDR3 sequences; over 9.5% were seen once. This entry is derived from a study of human T cells and chemical hapten exposure. The length of the CDR3 is 14 residues. Per the germline V gene, CDR1 is SGHTA and CDR2 is FQGNSA. The V gene end was trimmed by 4 bases and the J gene end by 2 bases; junction bases not matched to a gene: 1. The study, taken as a whole, reports: TCRs above 1 in 1000 frequency did not change with DPC sensitization.

Time point of the sample: patch test 1, 2 weeks after DPC sensitization. Treatment of the sample: therapeutic diphenylcyclopropenone sensitization with weekly scalp DPC. The source of this sequence is a man aged 35 to 55 with alopecia areata. Some clones in this sample may be carry-over from other donors' samples. Sequenced material: whole blood, taken in connection with sensitization to the hapten diphenylcyclopropenone (DPC). J is TRBJ1-5 and V is TRBV7-2; 8 bases map to TRBD1. CDR3 region: CASSSTGGNQPQHF. As DNA, the CDR3 is TGTGCCAGCAGCTCGACAGGGGGCAATCAGCCCCAGCATTTT.